The present T cell receptor (beta chain) was sequenced within a study of vaccination effects on CD4 cells after COVID-19. Measured with immunoSEQ multiplex PCR; TCRdb has only the in-frame clones, and not every one. This repertoire shows tens of thousands of clones, around 79% found once; its top ten account for around 3%. A word on this clone: The antigen is undetermined.

Study results and limitations: Clones from infection and from vaccination both contracted markedly late after vaccination.

Culturing for about ten days preceded CD4+ T cell isolation. Nucleocapsid antibody tests were negative, and the vaccine recipients had no prior SARS-CoV-2 infection. The receptor was derived from a human donor who received a COVID-19 vaccine. The sequencing here drew on CD4+ T cells from PBMCs cultured without peptide, taken before COVID-19 vaccination.

CDR3: CASSLSSGGTDTQYF. DNA for the CDR3: TGTGCCAGCAGCTTGAGTTCGGGGGGCACAGATACGCAGTATTTT. The chain carries TRBV7-3 and TRBJ2-3, with D perhaps matching TRBD2 (6 bases). Germline CDR1 and CDR2: SGHTA and FQGTGA. The CDR3 contains 15 residues. V was cut by 3 bases and J by 1 base, with 11 bases left in between.